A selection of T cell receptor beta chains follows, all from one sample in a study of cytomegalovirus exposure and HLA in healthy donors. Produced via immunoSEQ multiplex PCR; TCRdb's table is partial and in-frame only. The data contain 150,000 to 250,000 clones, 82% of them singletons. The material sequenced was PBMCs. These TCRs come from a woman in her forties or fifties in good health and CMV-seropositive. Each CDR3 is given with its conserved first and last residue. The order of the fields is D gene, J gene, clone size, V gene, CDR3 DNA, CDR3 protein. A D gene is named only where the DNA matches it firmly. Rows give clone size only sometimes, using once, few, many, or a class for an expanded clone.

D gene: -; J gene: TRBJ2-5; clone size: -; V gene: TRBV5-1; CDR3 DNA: TGCGCCAGCAGCAAAGACAGGGAGACCCAGTACTTC; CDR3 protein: CASSKDRETQYF
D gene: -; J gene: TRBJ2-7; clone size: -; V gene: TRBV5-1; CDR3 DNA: TGCGCCAGCAGCTTGGAAGCACCCTACGAGCAGTACTTC; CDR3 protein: CASSLEAPYEQYF
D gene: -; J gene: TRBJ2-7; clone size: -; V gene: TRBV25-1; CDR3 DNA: TGTGCCAGCAGTGATGGGCCCCAGTACTTC; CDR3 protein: CASSDGPQYF
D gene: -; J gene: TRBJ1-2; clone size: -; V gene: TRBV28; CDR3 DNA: TGTGCCAGCAGTTCTTCCAAGGTGGGCGGCTACACCTTC; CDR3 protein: CASSSSKVGGYTF
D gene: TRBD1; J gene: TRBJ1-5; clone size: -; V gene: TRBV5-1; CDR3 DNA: TGCGCCAGCAGCCCGGGGGGGACAGTCCCCGGGCAGCCCCAGCATTTT; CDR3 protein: CASSPGGTVPGQPQHF
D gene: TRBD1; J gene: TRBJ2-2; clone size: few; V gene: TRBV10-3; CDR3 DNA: TGTGCCATCAGTGAGAAAAGACAGGGTAACACCGGGGAGCTGTTTTTT; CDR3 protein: CAISEKRQGNTGELFF
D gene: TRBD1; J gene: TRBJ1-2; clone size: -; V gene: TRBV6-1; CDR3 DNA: TGTGCCAGCAGTCAACAACAGGGGGTGAACTATGGCTACACCTTC; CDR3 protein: CASSQQQGVNYGYTF
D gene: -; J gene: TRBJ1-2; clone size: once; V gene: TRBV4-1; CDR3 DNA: TGCGCCAGCAGCCAAGATTTTGGGTTGGAGGGCGGCTACACCTTC; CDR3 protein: CASSQDFGLEGGYTF
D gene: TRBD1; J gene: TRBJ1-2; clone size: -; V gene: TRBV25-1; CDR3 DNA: TGTGCCAGCAGTGAACAGGGGGCTGGCGGCTACACCTTC; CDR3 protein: CASSEQGAGGYTF
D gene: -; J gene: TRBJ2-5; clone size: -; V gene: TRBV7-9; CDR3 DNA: TGTGCCAGCAGCTTAGCGGTGGGTAGCGGAGGAGAGACCCAGTACTTC; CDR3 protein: CASSLAVGSGGETQYF
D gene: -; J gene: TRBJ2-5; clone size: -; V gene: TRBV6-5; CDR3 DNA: TGTGCCAGCAGTTACTCCGGTATCGGAGAGACCCAGTACTTC; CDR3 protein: CASSYSGIGETQYF
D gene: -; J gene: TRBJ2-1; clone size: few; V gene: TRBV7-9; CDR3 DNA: TGTGCCAGCAACCCAACCTCCGGGGGTGAGCAGTTCTTC; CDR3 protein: CASNPTSGGEQFF
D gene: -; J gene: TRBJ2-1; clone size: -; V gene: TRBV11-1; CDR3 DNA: TGTGCCAGCAGCTCTTCACAGGCGAATGAGCAGTTCTTC; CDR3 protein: CASSSSQANEQFF
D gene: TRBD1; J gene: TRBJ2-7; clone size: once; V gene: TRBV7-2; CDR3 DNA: TGTGCCAGCAGCCCGGGGACAGGGGGTACTAGCCACTACGAGCAGTACTTC; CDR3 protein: CASSPGTGGTSHYEQYF
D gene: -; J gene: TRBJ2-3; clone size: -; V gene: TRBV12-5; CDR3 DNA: TGTGCTAGTGGTTCCGAGGGAGATACGCAGTATTTT; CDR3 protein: CASGSEGDTQYF
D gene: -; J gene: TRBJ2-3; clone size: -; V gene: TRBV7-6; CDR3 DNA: TGTGCCAGCAGCTTTACCGGGACTGCCTTGGATACGCAGTATTTT; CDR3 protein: CASSFTGTALDTQYF
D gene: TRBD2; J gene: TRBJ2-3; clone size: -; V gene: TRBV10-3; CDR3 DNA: TGTGCCATCAGTGAGTCGGCTAGCGGGGGCACAGATACGCAGTATTTT; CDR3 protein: CAISESASGGTDTQYF
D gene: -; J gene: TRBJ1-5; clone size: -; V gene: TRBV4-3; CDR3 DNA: TGCGCCAGCAGCCAAGAGAGGGATCAGCCCCAGCATTTT; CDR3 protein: CASSQERDQPQHF
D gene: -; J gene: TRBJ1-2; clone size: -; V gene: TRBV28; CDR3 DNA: TGTGCCAGCAGGGACGGACAGACGACCTTC; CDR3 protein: CASRDGQTTF
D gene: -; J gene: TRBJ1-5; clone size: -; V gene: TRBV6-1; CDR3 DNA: TGTGCCAGCAGTGGGACAGCACATCAGCCCCAGCATTTT; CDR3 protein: CASSGTAHQPQHF
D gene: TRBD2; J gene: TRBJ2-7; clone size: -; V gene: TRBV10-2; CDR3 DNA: TGCGCCAGCAATAGCGGGGGCCATCAGTACTTC; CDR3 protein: CASNSGGHQYF
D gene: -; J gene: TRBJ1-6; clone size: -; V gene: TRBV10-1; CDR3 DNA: TGCGCCAGCAGAGCAGGGGACGGATCACCCCTCCACTTT; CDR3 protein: CASRAGDGSPLHF
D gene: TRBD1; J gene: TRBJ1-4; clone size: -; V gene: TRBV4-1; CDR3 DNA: TGCGCCAGCAGCCAAGCTGGGACAGGTGGTGAAAAACTGTTTTTT; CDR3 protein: CASSQAGTGGEKLFF
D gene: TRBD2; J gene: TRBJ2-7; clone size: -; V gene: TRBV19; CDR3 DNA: TGTGCCAGTAGTGCCCGACTAGCGGGAGGGCTATACGAGCAGTACTTC; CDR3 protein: CASSARLAGGLYEQYF
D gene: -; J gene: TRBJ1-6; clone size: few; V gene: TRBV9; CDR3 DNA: TGTGCCAGCAGCACTAGGGGGACCGAAAATTCACCCCTCCACTTT; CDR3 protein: CASSTRGTENSPLHF
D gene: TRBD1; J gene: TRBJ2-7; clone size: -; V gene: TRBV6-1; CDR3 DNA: TGTGCCAGCGCGGGGACAGGGAACTCCTACGAGCAGTACTTC; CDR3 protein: CASAGTGNSYEQYF
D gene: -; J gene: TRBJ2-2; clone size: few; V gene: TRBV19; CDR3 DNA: TGTGCCAGTAGCTCCAGCGGGGAGCTGTTTTTT; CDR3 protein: CASSSSGELFF
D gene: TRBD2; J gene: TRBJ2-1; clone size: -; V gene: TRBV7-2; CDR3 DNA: TGTGCCAGCAGCTTAGTAGCGGGAGGACACAATGAGCAGTTCTTC; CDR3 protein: CASSLVAGGHNEQFF
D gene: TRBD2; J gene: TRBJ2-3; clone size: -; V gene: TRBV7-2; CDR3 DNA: TGTGCCAGCAGCTTACCCCCGGGAGGGCCAGATACGCAGTATTTT; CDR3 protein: CASSLPPGGPDTQYF
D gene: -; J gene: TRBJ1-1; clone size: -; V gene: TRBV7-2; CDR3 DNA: TGTGCCAGCAGTCTTGTTCAGGGGAACACTGAAGCTTTCTTT; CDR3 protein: CASSLVQGNTEAFF
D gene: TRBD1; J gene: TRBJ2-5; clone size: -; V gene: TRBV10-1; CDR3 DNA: TGCGCCAGCAGTGAGTACAGGGGAGAGACCCAGTACTTC; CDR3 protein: CASSEYRGETQYF
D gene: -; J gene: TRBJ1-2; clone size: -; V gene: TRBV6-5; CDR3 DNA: TGTGCCAGCAGTAATTCAGGGGATGGCTACACCTTC; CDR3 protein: CASSNSGDGYTF
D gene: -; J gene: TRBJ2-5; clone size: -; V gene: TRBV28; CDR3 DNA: TGTGCCAGCAGTTTAGCGTGGGCTCAAGAGACCCAGTACTTC; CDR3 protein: CASSLAWAQETQYF
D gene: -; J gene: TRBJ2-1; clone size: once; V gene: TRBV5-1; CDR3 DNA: TGCGCCAGCAGCAAGACAGGCTCCTACAATGAGCAGTTCTTC; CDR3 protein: CASSKTGSYNEQFF
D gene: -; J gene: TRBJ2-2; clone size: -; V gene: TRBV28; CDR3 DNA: TGTGCCAGCAGTTCCGCTGGGCAGGGGGGAAACTGGGGGGAGCTGTTTTTT; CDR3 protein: CASSSAGQGGNWGELFF
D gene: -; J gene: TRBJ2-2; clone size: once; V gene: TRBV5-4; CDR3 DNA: TGTGCCAGCAGCTTGGGGGTGGGAGCGAACACCGGGGAGCTGTTTTTT; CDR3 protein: CASSLGVGANTGELFF
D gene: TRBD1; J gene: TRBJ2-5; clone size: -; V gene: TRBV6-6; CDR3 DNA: TGTGCCAGCAGCACGACAGGGCCCATAGAGACCCAGTACTTC; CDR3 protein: CASSTTGPIETQYF
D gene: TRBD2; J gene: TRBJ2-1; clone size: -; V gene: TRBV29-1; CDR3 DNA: TGCAGCGCAATCCCAAGCGGGAAGTCCTACAATGAGCAGTTCTTC; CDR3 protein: CSAIPSGKSYNEQFF
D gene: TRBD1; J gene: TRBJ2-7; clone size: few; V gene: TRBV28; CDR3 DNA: TGTGCCAGCAGACCGGGACAGGTTGTCTACGAGCAGTACTTC; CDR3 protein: CASRPGQVVYEQYF
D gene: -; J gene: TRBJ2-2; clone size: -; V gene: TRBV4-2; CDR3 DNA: TGTGCCAGCAGCCAAGCGGGTACCGGGGAGCTGTTTTTT; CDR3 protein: CASSQAGTGELFF
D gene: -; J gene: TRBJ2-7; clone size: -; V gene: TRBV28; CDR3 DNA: TGTGCCAGCAGCGTGTCGCGCGAGCAGTACTTC; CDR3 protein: CASSVSREQYF
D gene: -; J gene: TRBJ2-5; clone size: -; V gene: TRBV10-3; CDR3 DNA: TGTGCCATCAGCTTGACTAGTGGGCGTGGGGAGACCCAGTACTTC; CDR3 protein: CAISLTSGRGETQYF
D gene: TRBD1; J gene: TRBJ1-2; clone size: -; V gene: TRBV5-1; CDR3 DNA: TGCGCCAGCACCGGCCTACAGGGGTCTGATGGCTACACCTTC; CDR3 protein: CASTGLQGSDGYTF
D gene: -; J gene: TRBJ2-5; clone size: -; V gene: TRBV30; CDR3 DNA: TGTGCCTGGAGTGAAAAAGGGGCTCGGGTCGAGACCCAGTACTTC; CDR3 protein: CAWSEKGARVETQYF
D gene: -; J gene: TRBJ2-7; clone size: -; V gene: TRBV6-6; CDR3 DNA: TGTGCCAGCAGTTACTTCGGGGGATACGAGCAGTACTTC; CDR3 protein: CASSYFGGYEQYF
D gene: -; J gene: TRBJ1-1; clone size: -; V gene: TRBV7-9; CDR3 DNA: TGTGCCAGCAGCCCAGCGGTCGTGAACACTGAAGCTTTCTTT; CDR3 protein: CASSPAVVNTEAFF
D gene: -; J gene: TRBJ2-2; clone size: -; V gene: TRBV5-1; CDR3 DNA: TGCGCCAGCAGCTTGGGAGGGCGCGACACCGGGGAGCTGTTTTTT; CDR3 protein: CASSLGGRDTGELFF
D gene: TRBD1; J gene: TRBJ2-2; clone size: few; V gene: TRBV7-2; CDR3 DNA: TGTGCCAGCAGCCCGAACAGGGGGGCCGTCACCGGGGAGCTGTTTTTT; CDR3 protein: CASSPNRGAVTGELFF
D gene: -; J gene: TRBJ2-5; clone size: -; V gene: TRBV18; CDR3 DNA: TGTGCCAGCTCACCACGGAGGTACGAGACCCAGTACTTC; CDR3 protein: CASSPRRYETQYF
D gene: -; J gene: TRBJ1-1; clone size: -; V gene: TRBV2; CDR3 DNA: TGTGCCAGCGCATTTGCAGGGACAAGCACTGAAGCTTTCTTT; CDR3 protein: CASAFAGTSTEAFF
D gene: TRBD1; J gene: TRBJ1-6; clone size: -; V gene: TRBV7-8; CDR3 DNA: TGTGCCAGCAGCTCGGGACAGCGGAGCTCCTATAATTCACCCCTCCACTTT; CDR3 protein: CASSSGQRSSYNSPLHF
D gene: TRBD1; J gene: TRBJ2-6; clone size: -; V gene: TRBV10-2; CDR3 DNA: TGCGCCAGCACCCCGGGACAGCCTTTCTCTGGGGCCAACGTCCTGACTTTC; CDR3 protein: CASTPGQPFSGANVLTF
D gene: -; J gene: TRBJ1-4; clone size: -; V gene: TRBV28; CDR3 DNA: TGTGCCAGCAGTTCAACAGGGTCCGCAACTAATGAAAAACTGTTTTTT; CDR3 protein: CASSSTGSATNEKLFF
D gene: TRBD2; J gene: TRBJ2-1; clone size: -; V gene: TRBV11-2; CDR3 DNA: TGTGCCAGCAGCTTAGGGGGGACTAGCGGGGGGCAGGTTGAGCAGTTCTTC; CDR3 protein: CASSLGGTSGGQVEQFF
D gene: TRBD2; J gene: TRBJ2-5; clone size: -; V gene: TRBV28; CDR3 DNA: TGTGCCAGCGTGCTAGCGGGAGTTGGGGAGCAGTACTTC; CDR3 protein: CASVLAGVGEQYF
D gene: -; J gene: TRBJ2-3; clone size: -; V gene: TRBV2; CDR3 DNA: TGTGCCACCAGGGAGAACCTTAGGGATACGCAGTATTTT; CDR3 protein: CATRENLRDTQYF
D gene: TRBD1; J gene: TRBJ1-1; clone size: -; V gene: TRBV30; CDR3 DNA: TGTGCCTGGAGTGTGGGACAGGGTCGGAACACTGAAGCTTTCTTT; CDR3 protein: CAWSVGQGRNTEAFF
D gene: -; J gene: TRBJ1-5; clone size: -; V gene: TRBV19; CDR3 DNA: TGTGCCAGTAGTAGACCAAACAGGGACGGGATTCAGCCCCAGCATTTT; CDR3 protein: CASSRPNRDGIQPQHF